The 3 T cell receptor beta chains in this list originate from one sample, sequenced in a study of blood T cell repertoires in COVID-19. Clones were read by immunoSEQ multiplex PCR, and TCRdb kept only the in-frame ones, dropping some. The sample carries some 350,000 clones, 65% to 85% recorded once. Sequenced input: peripheral blood. The receptors originated from a man aged 30 to 39 with active or convalescent COVID-19.

This clone has a single count. V is TRBV11-3 and J is TRBJ2-4; D unclear. Looked up from germline, CDR1 is SGHNT and CDR2 is YENEEA. CDR3 length: 14 residues. V was shortened by 3 bases and J by 8 bases, with 14 bases between the two germline ends. This CDR3 reads CASSFSLGTDIQYF. The CDR3 DNA follows: TGTGCCAGCAGCTTCTCCCTAGGTACGGACATTCAGTACTTC.

V usage is TRBV5-1 and J usage is TRBJ2-7, with 8 bases matching TRBD1. The CDR3 consists of 13 residues. Germline V CDR1 and CDR2: SGHRS, YFSETQ. The V segment lost 6 bases and the J segment 1 base; nucleotides outside the gene matches: 3. DNA for the CDR3: TGCGCCAGCAACAGGGGGGAATCCTACGAGCAGTACTTC. Translated: CASNRGESYEQYF.

The chain carries TRBV15 and TRBJ1-1; a possible D gene is TRBD1 (6 bases). This CDR3 has 16 amino acids. Per germline, CDR1 LNHNV and CDR2 YYDKDF (reference sequence). Deletions cut 5 bases from V and 3 bases from J, with 19 bases between. Here the CDR3 DNA reads TGTGCCACCAGCGCCCGGGGACACCCGCCGCACACTGAAGCTTTCTTT. Translation: CATSARGHPPHTEAFF. The full variable domain, in which reference TRBV15 and TRBJ1-1 provide the parts outside the CDR3, is DAMVIQNPRYQVTQFGKPVTLSCSQTLNHNVMYWYQQKSSQAPKLLFHYYDKDFNNEADTPDNFQSRRPNTSFCFLDIRSPGLGDTAMYLCATSARGHPPHTEAFFGQGTRLTVV.